Included here is one T cell receptor (beta chain) sequence, with context. This table comes from immunoSEQ multiplex PCR, and its TCRdb copy is limited to in-frame clones, with some not included. The data contain about 280,000 clones, nearly 90% of them seen just once; the ten biggest clones take up about 8.6%. This entry is derived from a study of blood T cell repertoires in COVID-19. V lost 2 bases, J lost 2 bases, and 7 bases lay in between. The CDR3 consists of 13 residues. CDR1 SGHKS and CDR2 YYEKEE come from the germline V gene (reference sequence). Source material: peripheral blood. The receptor was isolated from a man in his late teens or twenties with active or convalescent COVID-19. The chain joins TRBV5-5 to TRBJ1-1; D is uncertain. CDR3 DNA: TGTGCCAGCAGCTTCGGACTCAACACTGAAGCTTTCTTT. This sequence encodes CASSFGLNTEAFF.